This T cell receptor beta chain emerged from a study of cytomegalovirus exposure and HLA in healthy donors. Primers included in the PCR were 60 Vbeta and 13 Jbeta primers. The data were produced by immunoSEQ multiplex PCR, yet TCRdb's version contains in-frame clones alone and is incomplete. The sample records approximately 190,000 clones, about 85% being singletons. Germline V gene data show CDR1 as MNHNS and CDR2 as SASEGT. The CDR3 loop spans 14 amino acids. The V gene end was trimmed by 6 bases and the J gene end by 7 bases; junction bases not matched to a gene: 8. The clonotype originates from a boy aged 2-15 years in good health and CMV-seronegative. Material for sequencing was PBMCs. The V and J genes are TRBV6-1 and TRBJ1-5; 8 bases agree with TRBD1. For the CDR3, the DNA is TGTGCCAGCAGCCCAGACAGGGGCAGGCAGCCCCAGCATTTT. Its protein is CASSPDRGRQPQHF.